This TCR beta chain was profiled in a study of regulatory T cells in long-lasting Graves disease. Study-level results: The TCR repertoire of persistent Graves' patients was less diverse than that of newly diagnosed ones.

Building of the TCR beta libraries involved iRepertoire HTBI primers and Arm-PCR of CDR3 regions. TCRdb recomputed calls from the multiplex PCR reads with MiXCR, one row per CDR3 protein. The data hold about 220,000 distinct CDR3 sequences, with around 20% observed a single time. Described time point: newly diagnosed GD, antithyroid drugs for less than 3 months. Extracted RNA from PBMCs served as the source of the TCR library. Xi'an, China, was home to the endocrinology department that provided patients. Per germline, CDR1 MRHNA and CDR2 SNTAGT. V dropped 0 bases and J dropped 1 base, with 2 bases sitting between them. The CDR3 sequence is 13 residues long. This clonotype showed up just a few times. Its target is not known. These data were also filed under a second study, of T cells in Graves' hyperthyroidism and ophthalmopathy. Per that study: Primed by the HTBI set, a first-round RT-PCR was run on the TCR CDR3. Ophthalmopathy, as predicted by the model, came a median roughly 6.5 months after the prediction.

The J gene is TRBJ2-3, the V gene TRBV6-4; no definite D call. This clonotype was sampled from a woman aged 25 to 39 with Graves disease. Here the sequenced sample was peripheral blood mononuclear cells (PBMCs), taken at new diagnosis, from a patient treated with antithyroid drugs. CDR3 nucleotide sequence: TGTGCCAGCAGTGACTCCCGCACAGATACGCAGTATTTT. The encoded protein is CASSDSRTDTQYF.